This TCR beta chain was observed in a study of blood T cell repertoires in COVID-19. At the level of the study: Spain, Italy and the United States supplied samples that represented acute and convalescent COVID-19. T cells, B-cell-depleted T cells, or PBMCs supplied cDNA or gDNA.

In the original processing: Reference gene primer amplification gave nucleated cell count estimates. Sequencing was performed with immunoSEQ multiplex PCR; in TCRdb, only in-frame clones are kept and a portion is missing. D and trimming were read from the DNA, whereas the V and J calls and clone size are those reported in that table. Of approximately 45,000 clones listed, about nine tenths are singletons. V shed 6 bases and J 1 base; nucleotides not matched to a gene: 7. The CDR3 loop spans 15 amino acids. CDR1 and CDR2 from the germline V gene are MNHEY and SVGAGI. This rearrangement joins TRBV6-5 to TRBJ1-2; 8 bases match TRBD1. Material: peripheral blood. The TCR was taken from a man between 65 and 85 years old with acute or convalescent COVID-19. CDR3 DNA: TGTGCCAGCAGGGCCGACAGGGGAATTAACTATGGCTACACCTTC. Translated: CASRADRGINYGYTF.